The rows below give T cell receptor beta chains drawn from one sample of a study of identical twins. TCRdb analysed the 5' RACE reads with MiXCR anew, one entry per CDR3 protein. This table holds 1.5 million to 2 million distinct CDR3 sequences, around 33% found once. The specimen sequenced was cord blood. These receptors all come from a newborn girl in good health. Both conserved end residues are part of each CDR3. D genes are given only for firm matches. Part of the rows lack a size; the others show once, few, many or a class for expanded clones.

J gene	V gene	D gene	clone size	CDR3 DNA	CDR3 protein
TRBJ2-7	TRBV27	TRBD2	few	TGTGCCAGCAGTTTACGTGGCGGGGGGCCATTTCACGAGCAGTACTTC	CASSLRGGGPFHEQYF
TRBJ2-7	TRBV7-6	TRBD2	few	TGTGCCAGCAGCTTGGGACTAGCGGGAAACCCGGGGTACGAGCAGTACTTC	CASSLGLAGNPGYEQYF
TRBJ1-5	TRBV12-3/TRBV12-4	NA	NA	TGTGCCAGCAGTTTAGCGCACGGGTTCAATCAGCCCCAGCATTTT	CASSLAHGFNQPQHF
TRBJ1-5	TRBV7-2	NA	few	TGTGCCAGCAGCCTAATGGAGGGTGGCAATCAGCCCCAGCATTTT	CASSLMEGGNQPQHF
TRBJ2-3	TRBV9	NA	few	TGTGCCAGCACGAGGGCTTCTAGCACAGATACGCAGTATTTT	CASTRASSTDTQYF
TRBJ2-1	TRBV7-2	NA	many	TGTGCCAGCAGCTTAGTCCCGCAATACAATGAGCAGTTCTTC	CASSLVPQYNEQFF
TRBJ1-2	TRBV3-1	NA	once	TGTGCCAGCAGCCAAGAGTGGGGACAAGATAACTATGGCTACACCTTC	CASSQEWGQDNYGYTF
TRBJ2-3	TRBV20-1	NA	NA	TGCAGTGCCCCCACAGATACGCAGTGTTTT	CSAPTDTQCF
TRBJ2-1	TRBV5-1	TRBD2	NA	TGCACCAGCAGCCTATTAGCGGGAGTGACCTACAATGAGCAGTTCTTC	CTSSLLAGVTYNEQFF
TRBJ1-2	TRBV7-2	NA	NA	TGTGCCAGCATCCTACAGGGCGGCTATGGCTACACCTTC	CASILQGGYGYTF
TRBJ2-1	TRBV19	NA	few	TGTGCCAGTAGTATCAGGGCGGGGCGGGAGCAGTTCTTC	CASSIRAGREQFF
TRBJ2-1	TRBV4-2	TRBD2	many	TGTGCCAGCAGCCATTCTAGCGGGGTGTACAATGAGCAGTTCTTC	CASSHSSGVYNEQFF
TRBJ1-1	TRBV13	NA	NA	TGTGCCAGCAGCTCGATAGGGGACACTGAAGCTTTCTTT	CASSSIGDTEAFF
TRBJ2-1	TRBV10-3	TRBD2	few	TGTGCCATCAGTGAATGGGCGGGAGGGCCGAAGGATGAGCAGTTCTTC	CAISEWAGGPKDEQFF
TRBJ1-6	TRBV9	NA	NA	TGTGCCAGCAGCCCCCGACAGGAAAATAATTCACCCCTCCACTTT	CASSPRQENNSPLHF
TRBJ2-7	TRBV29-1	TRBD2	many	TGCAGCGTTGAATGGCTAGCGGGAGGCTCCTACGAGCAGTACTTC	CSVEWLAGGSYEQYF
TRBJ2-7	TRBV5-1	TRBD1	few	TGCGCCAGCAGCGGAAGGACAGGGTCGGACGAGCAGTACTTC	CASSGRTGSDEQYF
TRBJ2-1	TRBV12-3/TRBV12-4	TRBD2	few	TGTGCCAGCAGCCCGGGAGGGCCGTCCAATGAGCAGTTCTTC	CASSPGGPSNEQFF
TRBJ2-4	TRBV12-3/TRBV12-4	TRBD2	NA	TGTGCCAGCAGTTTAGGACTAGCGGGAATAAACATTCAGTACTTC	CASSLGLAGINIQYF
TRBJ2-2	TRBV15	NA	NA	TGTGCCACCTTCGACTCCGGGGGGCCCCACACCGGGGAGCTGTTTTTT	CATFDSGGPHTGELFF
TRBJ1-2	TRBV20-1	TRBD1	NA	TGCAGTGCTAGTTTAACAGGGGAGAGGGGCTATGGCTACACCTTC	CSASLTGERGYGYTF
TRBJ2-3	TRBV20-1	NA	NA	TGCAGTGCTAGAAGGGACTCCTTGTTGTGGGATACGCAGTATTTT	CSARRDSLLWDTQYF
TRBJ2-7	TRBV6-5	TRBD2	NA	TGTGCCAGCAGTTACGGGACTAGCGGGTTACCTACCTACGAGCAGTACTTC	CASSYGTSGLPTYEQYF
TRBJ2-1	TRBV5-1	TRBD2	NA	TGCGCCAGCAGCTCGGGGACTAGCGGGATATCATCCTACAATGAGCAGTTCTTC	CASSSGTSGISSYNEQFF
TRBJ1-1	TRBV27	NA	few	TGTGCCAGCAGCCGACGATGGAACACTGAAGCTTTCTTT	CASSRRWNTEAFF
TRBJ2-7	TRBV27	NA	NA	TGTGCCAGCAGTTTCTTGGGGTTCTACGAGCAGTACTTC	CASSFLGFYEQYF
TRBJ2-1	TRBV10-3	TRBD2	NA	TGTGCCATCAGTGAGTTCCGGACTAGCGGGAGAAAATATGAGCAGTTCTTC	CAISEFRTSGRKYEQFF
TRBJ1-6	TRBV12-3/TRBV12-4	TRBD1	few	TGTGCCAGCAGGCGGGACAGCCCCTATAATTCACCCCTCCACTTT	CASRRDSPYNSPLHF
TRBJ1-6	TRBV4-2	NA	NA	TGTGCCAGCAGCCAGGATCTGACACTTAATTCACCCCTCCACTTT	CASSQDLTLNSPLHF
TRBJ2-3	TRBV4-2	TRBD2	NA	TGTGCCAGCAGCCAATCCACCACTAGCGGGGGTACAGATACGCAGTATTTT	CASSQSTTSGGTDTQYF
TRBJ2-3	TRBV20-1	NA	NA	TGCAGTGCTAGCGGACTCAACACAGATACGCAGTATTTT	CSASGLNTDTQYF
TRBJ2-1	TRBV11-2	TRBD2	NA	TGTGCCAGCAGCTTACTTTCTGGTCCCAGCGGGAGCGTTTTCTTTCTCTACAATGAGCAGTTCTTC	CASSLLSGPSGSVFFLYNEQFF
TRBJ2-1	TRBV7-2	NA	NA	TGTGCCAGCAGCCAACTACCGAACTCCTACAATGAGCAGTTCTTC	CASSQLPNSYNEQFF
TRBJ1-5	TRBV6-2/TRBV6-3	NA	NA	TGTGCCAGCAGTTTTTACAGGGGCAATCAGCCCCAGCATTTT	CASSFYRGNQPQHF